Detailed here is one T cell receptor beta chain. The data stem from a study of technical replicates of blood from several donors. Sequenced by immunoSEQ multiplex PCR; TCRdb stores in-frame clones only, minus some. The table has roughly 67,000 clones, 95% to 98% seen once; the top ten hold around 0.15%. There are 12 residues in the CDR3. Germline loops: CDR1 MGHDK, CDR2 SYGVNS. Trimming left V 6 bases short and J 5 bases short, with 11 bases between. The sequence came from a human donor in good health. The chain couples TRBV25-1 to TRBJ2-7, with D hard to call. The sequencing sample was made of T cells isolated from PBMCs. As DNA, the CDR3 is TGTGCCAGCAGCAAAAACATTGACGAGCAGTACTTC. Translated, it gives CASSKNIDEQYF.